This T cell receptor (beta chain) was recovered during a study of OX40 agonist ivuxolimab in advanced cancers. Study-wide background: Patients were dosed intravenously with ivuxolimab at 0.01 to 10 mg/kg every 2 weeks. The dose-escalation group included hepatocellular carcinoma, melanoma, renal cell carcinoma and head and neck cancer. One patient with hepatocellular carcinoma and two with cutaneous melanoma, three in all, had partial responses.

This CDR3 contains 15 residues. CDR1 KGHSH and CDR2 LQKENI come from the germline V gene. Unmatched junction bases numbered 2, after V lost 3 bases and J lost 2 bases. Whole-study results and caveats: Both CD4+ and CD8+ T cell populations in blood had undergone clonal expansion by week 6 at 0.1 to 3.0 mg/kg.

This clone appeared once. The antigen remains undetermined. Profiled with immunoSEQ multiplex PCR; TCRdb holds only in-frame clones, not every one. The table lists tens of thousands of clones, 86% of them singletons, with 0.9% to 1.2% in the top ten. This clonotype originated in an adult with an advanced solid tumor such as melanoma, head and neck, liver or kidney cancer. The source material was CD4+ or CD8+ T cells sorted from blood, sampled in a trial of the OX40 agonist ivuxolimab. The V and J genes are TRBV18 and TRBJ1-3; 9 bases line up with TRBD1. The CDR3 protein is CASSPWDRAGNTIYF. CDR3 bases: TGTGCCAGCTCACCGTGGGACAGGGCTGGAAACACCATATATTTT.